The clone carrying this T cell receptor (beta chain) appeared once. What it binds is not known. In the PCR, 60 Vbeta and 13 Jbeta primers were used. Using immunoSEQ multiplex PCR, the repertoire was profiled, and TCRdb retains in-frame clones only, with some absent. The sample holds some 120,000 clones, roughly 74% seen once. V shed 3 bases and J shed 2 bases, with 3 bases lying between them. Per germline, CDR1 SGHTA and CDR2 FQGNSA. CDR3 length equals 12 residues. The entry originates in a study of cytomegalovirus exposure and HLA in healthy donors. Regarding the study as a whole: The Asian-associated ancestry cluster reportedly had fewer N-insertions than the roughly 700-donor mean in a later analysis. A missense DCLRE1C variant was associated with V- and J-gene trimming of TCR beta chains in a later analysis, and an independent cohort replicated the association.

The V and J genes are TRBV7-2 and TRBJ2-3; D gene unclear. The sample consisted of PBMCs. This clonotype originated in a man aged 35 to 55 in good health and CMV-seropositive. The CDR3, as DNA: TGTGCCAGCAGCTTGTACACAGATACGCAGTATTTT. Amino acids: CASSLYTDTQYF.